This T cell receptor (beta chain) was documented in a study of blood T cell repertoires in COVID-19. This clone appeared a single time. Methods used by the authors: Nucleated cell number was recorded as an estimate derived from reference gene primer amplification. Repertoires were generated with immunoSEQ multiplex PCR, while TCRdb's copy carries only in-frame clones and drops some. The V and J calls and clone size are taken from that table; D and trimming were inferred from the DNA. The data show about 160,000 clones, approximately 80% seen once. Seattle's enrolled individuals joined amid active infection and were then monitored longitudinally. Per the germline V gene, CDR1 is SGHDT and CDR2 is YYEEEE. This CDR3 contains 15 residues. V lost 2 bases and J lost 8; bases outside the gene matches: 9.

Sequencing was carried out using peripheral blood. The receptor comes from a woman between 40 and 50 years old with COVID-19, enrolled during active disease. V is TRBV5-6 and J is TRBJ1-4, with 7 bases matching TRBD1. The CDR3 DNA reads TGTGCCAGCAGCTTACGGACAGGAAAGTACGAAAAACTGTTTTTT. Encoded protein: CASSLRTGKYEKLFF. Full variable domain (rest looked up from reference TRBV5-6 and TRBJ1-4): DAGVTQSPTHLIKTRGQQVTLRCSPKSGHDTVSWYQQALGQGPQFIFQYYEEEERQRGNFPDRFSGHQFPNYSSELNVNALLLGDSALYLCASSLRTGKYEKLFFGSGTQLSVL.